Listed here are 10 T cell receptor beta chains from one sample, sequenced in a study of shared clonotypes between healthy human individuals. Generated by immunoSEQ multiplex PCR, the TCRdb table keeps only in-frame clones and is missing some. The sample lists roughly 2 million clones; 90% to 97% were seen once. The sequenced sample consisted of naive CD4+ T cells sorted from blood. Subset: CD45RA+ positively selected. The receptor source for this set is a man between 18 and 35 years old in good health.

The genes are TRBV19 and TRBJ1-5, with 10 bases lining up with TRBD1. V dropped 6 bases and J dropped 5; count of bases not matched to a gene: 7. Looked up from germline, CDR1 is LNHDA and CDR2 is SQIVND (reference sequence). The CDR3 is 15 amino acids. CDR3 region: CASRRGTGDYQPQHF. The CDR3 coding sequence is TGTGCCAGTAGGCGCGGGACAGGGGATTATCAGCCCCAGCATTTT.

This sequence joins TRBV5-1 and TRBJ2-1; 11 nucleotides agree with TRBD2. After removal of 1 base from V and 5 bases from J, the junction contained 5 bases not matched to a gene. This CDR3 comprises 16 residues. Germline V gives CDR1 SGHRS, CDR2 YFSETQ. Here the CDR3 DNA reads TGCGCCAGCAGCTTGCGAGAACTAGCGGGGGACAATGAGCAGTTCTTC. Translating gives CASSLRELAGDNEQFF.

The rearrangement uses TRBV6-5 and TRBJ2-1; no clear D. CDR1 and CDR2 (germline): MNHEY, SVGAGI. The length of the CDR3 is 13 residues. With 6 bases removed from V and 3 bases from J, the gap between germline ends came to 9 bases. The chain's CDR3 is CASSPTYYNEQFF. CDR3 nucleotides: TGTGCCAGCAGCCCGACTTACTACAATGAGCAGTTCTTC.

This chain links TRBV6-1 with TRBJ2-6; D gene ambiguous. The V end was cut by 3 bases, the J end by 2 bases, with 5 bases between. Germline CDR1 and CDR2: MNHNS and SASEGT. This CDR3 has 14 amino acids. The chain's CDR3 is CASSDWPGANVLTF. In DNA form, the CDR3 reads TGTGCCAGCAGTGACTGGCCTGGGGCCAACGTCCTGACTTTC.

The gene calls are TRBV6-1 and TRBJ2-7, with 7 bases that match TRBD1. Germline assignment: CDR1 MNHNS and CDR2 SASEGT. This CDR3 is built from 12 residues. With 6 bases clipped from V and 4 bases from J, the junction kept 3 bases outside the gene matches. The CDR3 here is CASRDRPYEQYF. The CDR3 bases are TGTGCCAGCAGGGACAGGCCTTACGAGCAGTACTTC.

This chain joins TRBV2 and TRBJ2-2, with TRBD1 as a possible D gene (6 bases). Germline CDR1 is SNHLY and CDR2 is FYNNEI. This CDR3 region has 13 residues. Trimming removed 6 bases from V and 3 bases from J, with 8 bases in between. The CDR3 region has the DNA TGTGCCAGCAGCCACAGGGACACCGGGGAGCTGTTTTTT. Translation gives CASSHRDTGELFF.

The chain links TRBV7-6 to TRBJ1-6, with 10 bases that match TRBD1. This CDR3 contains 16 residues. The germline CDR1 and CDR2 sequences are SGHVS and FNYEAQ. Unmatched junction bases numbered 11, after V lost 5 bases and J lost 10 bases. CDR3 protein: CASSPRQGAGGSPLHF. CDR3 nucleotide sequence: TGTGCCAGCAGCCCCAGACAGGGGGCAGGAGGGTCACCCCTCCACTTT.

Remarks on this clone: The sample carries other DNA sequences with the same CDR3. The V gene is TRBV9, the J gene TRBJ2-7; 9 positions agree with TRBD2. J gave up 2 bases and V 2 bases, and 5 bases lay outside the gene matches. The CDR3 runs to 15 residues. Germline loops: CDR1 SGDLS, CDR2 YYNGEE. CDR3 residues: CASSVGLAGTYEQYF. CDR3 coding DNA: TGTGCCAGCAGCGTCGGCCTAGCGGGGACCTACGAGCAGTACTTC. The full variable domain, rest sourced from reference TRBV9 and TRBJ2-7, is DSGVTQTPKHLITATGQRVTLRCSPRSGDLSVYWYQQSLDQGLQFLIQYYNGEERAKGNILERFSAQQFPDLHSELNLSSLELGDSALYFCASSVGLAGTYEQYFGPGTRLTVT.

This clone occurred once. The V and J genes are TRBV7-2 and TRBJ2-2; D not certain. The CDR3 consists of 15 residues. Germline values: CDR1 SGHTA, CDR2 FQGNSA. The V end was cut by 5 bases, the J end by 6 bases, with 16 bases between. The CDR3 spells CASSATPTVSGELFF. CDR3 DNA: TGTGCCAGCAGCGCCACCCCGACGGTGTCCGGGGAGCTGTTTTTT.

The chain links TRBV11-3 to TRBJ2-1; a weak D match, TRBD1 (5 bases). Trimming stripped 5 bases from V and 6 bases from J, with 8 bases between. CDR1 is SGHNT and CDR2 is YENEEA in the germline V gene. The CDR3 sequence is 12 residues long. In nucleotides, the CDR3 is TGTGCCAGCAGCGCGCAGGGCAATGAGCAGTTCTTC. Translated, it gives CASSAQGNEQFF.